This passage covers 23 T cell receptor beta chains from one sample sequenced in a study of Graves' ophthalmopathy and Graves' hyperthyroidism. As the template, RNA transcripts were used to amplify TCR beta CDR3 regions. An initial RT-PCR round employing HTBI primers preceded a second-round multiplex PCR. Using its own MiXCR run on the multiplex PCR reads, TCRdb lists one record per CDR3 protein. The table includes about 740,000 distinct CDR3 sequences, 40% detected once. Sequenced input: peripheral blood. The receptors here all came from an adult man with Graves' ophthalmopathy.

V usage is TRBV19 and J usage is TRBJ1-2; possible D gene TRBD1, 6 bases. The CDR3 covers 16 residues. The V gene lost 4 bases and the J gene lost 4 bases, with 19 bases spanning the gap. Germline values: CDR1 LNHDA, CDR2 SQIVND (reference sequence). The CDR3 DNA sequence: TGTGCCAGTAGTACCTTCTTTCAGGCCAGGGGCTATGGCTACACCTTC. Amino acids: CASSTFFQARGYGYTF.

V is TRBV29-1 and J is TRBJ1-5; perhaps TRBD1 as D (6 bases). The CDR3 runs 12 residues. Per the germline V gene, CDR1 is SQVTM and CDR2 is ANQGSEA. The CDR3, as DNA: TGCAGTGTCCGGGACACTAATCAGCCCCAGCATTTT. This translates into CSVRDTNQPQHF.

Details on this clonotype: The junction departs from germline at one end; a sequencing error may be responsible. This chain connects TRBV24-1 to TRBJ1-5, with 7 bases aligning to TRBD1. The CDR3 runs to 19 residues. CDR1 is KGHDR and CDR2 is SFDVKD in the germline V gene. CDR3 region: CASSSTRRTGAYSNQPQHF. As DNA, the CDR3 is TGTGCCAGCAGTTCGACAAGGCGGACAGGCGCCTATAGCAATCAGCCCCAGCATTTT.

The CDR3 loop is CSASRGGDNEQFF. As DNA, the CDR3 is TGCAGTGCTAGTCGCGGGGGGGACAATGAGCAGTTCTTC. The genes are TRBV20-1 and TRBJ2-1, with 9 bases matching TRBD2. J lost 5 bases, V lost 3 bases, and 2 bases had no gene match. This CDR3 comprises 13 residues. Germline V gene data show CDR1 as DFQATT and CDR2 as SNEGSKA (reference sequence).

This clonotype has more than one count but fewer than ten. The gene calls are TRBV12-3 or TRBV12-4 and TRBJ1-1; TRBD1 might be the D (5 bases). This CDR3 region has 15 residues. V gave up 5 bases and J gave up 0 bases, with 13 bases separating them. CDR3 sequence: CASSSKGAVNTEAFF. In DNA form, the CDR3 reads TGTGCCAGCAGTAGTAAAGGGGCGGTGAACACTGAAGCTTTCTTT.

This clonotype was seen only a few times. This sequence joins TRBV9 and TRBJ2-7; the D call may be TRBD1 or TRBD2 (5 bases each). Looked up from germline, CDR1 is SGDLS and CDR2 is YYNGEE. This CDR3 spans 14 amino acids. V lost 0 bases to trimming and J lost 1 base, with 8 bases between them. CDR3 nucleotide sequence: TGTGCCAGCAGCGTAGACGGGGCTTCCTACGAGCAGTACTTC. Amino acids: CASSVDGASYEQYF.

This chain links TRBV19 with TRBJ2-7; maybe TRBD1 (5 bases). Germline CDR1 reads LNHDA; CDR2 reads SQIVND (reference sequence). This CDR3 spans 15 amino acids. Trimming took off 6 bases at V and 3 bases at J, with 18 bases between the two ends. CDR3 nucleotide sequence: TGTGCCAGTAGCAAAGCCTTACAGGCCTACTACGAGCAGTACTTC. It translates to CASSKALQAYYEQYF.

The chain combines TRBV9 with TRBJ2-5; 11 bases fit TRBD1. Germline lookup yields CDR1 SGDLS and CDR2 YYNGEE. The CDR3 is 16 amino acids. Trimming cost V 0 bases and J 4 bases; bases outside gene matches: 5. This CDR3 is CASSVGAGQGAETQYF. The DNA of the CDR3 is TGTGCCAGCAGCGTAGGAGCTGGACAGGGGGCAGAGACCCAGTACTTC.

As regards this clonotype: A much larger clonotype is one base distant, so this may be a read error. V usage is TRBV29-1 and J usage is TRBJ2-7; 11 bases fit TRBD1. CDR1 and CDR2 (germline): SQVTM, ANQGSEA. This CDR3 region has 13 residues. Trimming removed 4 bases from V and 5 bases from J; junction bases left unmatched: 4. CDR3 coding DNA: TGCAGCGTTGGCGGACAGGGGGCCGACGAGCAGTACTTC. Its translation: CSVGGQGADEQYF.

This clonotype came up a few times. V and J are TRBV19 and TRBJ1-2; a possible D gene is TRBD1 (5 bases). The CDR3 extends over 12 amino acids. The germline V and J ends were trimmed by 5 bases and 8 bases, with 12 bases remaining between them. CDR1 is LNHDA, CDR2 SQIVND, per germline (reference sequence). The CDR3 sequence is CASSPRGRGYTF. As DNA, the CDR3 is TGTGCCAGTAGTCCCCGGGGGAGGGGCTACACCTTC. Supplemented by reference TRBV19 and TRBJ1-2, the full variable domain reads DGGITQSPKYLFRKEGQNVTLSCEQNLNHDAMYWYRQDPGQGLRLIYYSQIVNDFQKGDIAEGYSVSREKKESFPLTVTSAQKNPTAFYLCASSPRGRGYTFGSGTRLTVV.

The chain recombines TRBV20-1 with TRBJ2-6; 9 bases are a match to TRBD1. Germline assignment: CDR1 DFQATT and CDR2 SNEGSKA (reference sequence). V lost 6 bases to trimming and J lost 3 bases; unmatched junction nucleotides: 6. CDR3 size: 15 residues. CDR3: CSASGTGSGANVLTF. The CDR3 DNA is TGCAGTGCCTCCGGGACAGGGAGTGGGGCCAACGTCCTGACTTTC.

The sample holds many counts of this clonotype. The V gene is TRBV19, the J gene TRBJ2-6; D is undetermined. The CDR3 length is 14 residues. Germline V CDR1 and CDR2: LNHDA, SQIVND (reference sequence). V lost 4 bases to trimming and J lost 0 bases, with 4 bases between them. CDR3 residues: CASSTTSGANVLTF. The CDR3 region has the DNA TGTGCCAGTAGTACAACCTCTGGGGCCAACGTCCTGACTTTC. The full variable domain, with the rest looked up from reference TRBV19 and TRBJ2-6, is DGGITQSPKYLFRKEGQNVTLSCEQNLNHDAMYWYRQDPGQGLRLIYYSQIVNDFQKGDIAEGYSVSREKKESFPLTVTSAQKNPTAFYLCASSTTSGANVLTFGAGSRLTVL.

This clonotype was detected a few times. The V and J genes are TRBV10-3 and TRBJ1-2; TRBD1 aligns across 7 bases. The junction had 9 bases not matched to a gene; V was cut back by 10 bases and J by 7 bases. CDR3 length: 12 amino acids. The germline V gene encodes CDR1 ENHRY and CDR2 SYGVKD. CDR3 residues: CASSDRSGGYTF. The CDR3 DNA is TGTGCCAGCTCGGACAGGTCAGGTGGCTACACCTTC.

This clonotype was found a few times. This chain uses TRBV20-1 with TRBJ1-5; D is ambiguous. The ends were cut back, 0 bases at V and 5 bases at J, with 17 bases in the middle. Germline-derived CDR1 and CDR2 are DFQATT and SNEGSKA (reference sequence). CDR3 length equals 16 residues. The CDR3 DNA follows: TGCAGTGCTAGAGATGCGGCCAGAAGGGTTGATCAGCCCCAGCATTTT. Translation gives CSARDAARRVDQPQHF.

Of note for this clonotype: One base away lies a much larger clone, so this may be a sequencing read error. The genes are TRBV7-2 and TRBJ1-1; no clear D gene. Looked up from germline, CDR1 is SGHTA and CDR2 is FQGNSA. The CDR3 length is 14 residues. The chain's CDR3 is CASSLDNVNTQAFF. The CDR3 coding sequence is TGTGCCAGCAGCTTAGACAACGTAAACACTCAAGCTTTCTTT.

This clonotype was counted at least ten times. The chain couples TRBV3-1 to TRBJ1-5; D is unresolved. This CDR3 comprises 14 residues. Germline V gene sequence: CDR1 LGHDT, CDR2 YNNKEL (reference sequence). Trimming took off 0 bases at V and 9 bases at J, with 12 bases between the two ends. In DNA, the CDR3 is TGTGCCAGCAGCCAAGAGGCAGGCGCTGTGCCCCAGCATTTT. Translating gives CASSQEAGAVPQHF.

The V gene is TRBV25-1, the J gene TRBJ2-7, with D possibly matching TRBD2 (5 bases). Trimming shortened V by 5 bases and J by 0 bases, and 11 bases separated the two germline ends. Looked up from germline, CDR1 is MGHDK and CDR2 is SYGVNS. The CDR3 runs 14 residues. CDR3 residues: CASSLSSRSYEQYF. The DNA for the CDR3 is TGTGCCAGCAGTCTATCTAGCCGCTCCTACGAGCAGTACTTC.

Points on this clonotype: A much larger clonotype is one base distant, so this may be a read error. The genes are TRBV25-1 and TRBJ1-1; D is ambiguous. Germline assignment: CDR1 MGHDK and CDR2 SYGVNS. The ends were cut back, 6 bases at V and 4 bases at J, with 12 bases in the middle. This CDR3 comprises 13 residues. CDR3 in DNA: TGTGCCAGCAGCCAAGACTGGGTCACTGAAGCTTTCTTT. Residues: CASSQDWVTEAFF.

The V gene is TRBV2, the J gene TRBJ2-7, with a weak D call TRBD2 (6 bases). Germline CDR1 SNHLY, CDR2 FYNNEI. The CDR3 extends over 16 amino acids. Trimming cost V 6 bases and J 4 bases, with 22 bases left between them. For the CDR3, the DNA is TGTGCCAGCAGCCCGCTCCGGAAGCGGAGGGGTTACGAGCAGTACTTC. Residues: CASSPLRKRRGYEQYF.

The table lists this clonotype with a few counts. The chain links TRBV29-1 to TRBJ2-3; 7 positions match TRBD2. This CDR3 spans 13 amino acids. Losses at the gene ends were 7 bases for V and 6 bases for J; bases not matched to a gene: 10. CDR1 is SQVTM and CDR2 is ANQGSEA in the germline V gene. CDR3 amino acids: CSAKNGGTDTQYF. The CDR3 DNA reads as TGCAGCGCCAAGAACGGGGGGACGGATACGCAGTATTTT.

The V gene is TRBV10-3, the J gene TRBJ2-5; no firm D call. The length of the CDR3 is 15 residues. From germline, CDR1 is ENHRY and CDR2 SYGVKD. Between the trimmed V and J ends, which lost 3 bases and 4 bases, there was a span of 15 bases. CDR3 sequence (DNA): TGTGCCATCAGTGACCCCCTGCAGGCCGGAGAGACCCAGTACTTC. Protein sequence: CAISDPLQAGETQYF.

The V call is TRBV7-9, the J call TRBJ2-2, with a weak D call TRBD2 (7 bases). This CDR3 comprises 15 residues. Germline CDR1 reads SEHNR; CDR2 reads FQNEAQ (reference sequence). The V and J ends lost 4 bases and 6 bases respectively, with 15 bases between them. In nucleotides, the CDR3 is TGTGCCAGCAGCTCCAGCGGGAACAGGGCCGGGGAGCTGTTTTTT. This sequence encodes CASSSSGNRAGELFF. The full variable domain, rest sourced from reference TRBV7-9 and TRBJ2-2, is DTGVSQNPRHKITKRGQNVTFRCDPISEHNRLYWYRQTLGQGPEFLTYFQNEAQLEKSRLLSDRFSAERPKGSFSTLEIQRTEQGDSAMYLCASSSSGNRAGELFFGEGSRLTVL.

On this clonotype: The junction departs from germline at one end; a sequencing error may be responsible. The rearrangement uses TRBV6-6 and TRBJ2-7; D remains ambiguous. From germline, CDR1 is MNHNY and CDR2 SVGAGI (reference sequence). CDR3 length equals 12 residues. The CDR3 DNA reads TGTGCCAGCAGTAAATGGCCCTACAAGCAGTACTTC. Its translation: CASSKWPYKQYF.